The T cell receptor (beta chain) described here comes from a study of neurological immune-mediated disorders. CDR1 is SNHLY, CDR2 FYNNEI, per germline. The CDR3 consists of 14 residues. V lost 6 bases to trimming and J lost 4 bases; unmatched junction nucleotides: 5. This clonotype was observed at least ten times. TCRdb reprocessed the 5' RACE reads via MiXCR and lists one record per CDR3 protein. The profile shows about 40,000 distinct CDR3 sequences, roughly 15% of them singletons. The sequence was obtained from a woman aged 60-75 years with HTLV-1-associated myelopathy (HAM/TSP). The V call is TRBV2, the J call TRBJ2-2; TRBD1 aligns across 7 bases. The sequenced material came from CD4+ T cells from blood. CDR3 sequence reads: CASSETGSTGELFF. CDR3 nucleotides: TGTGCCAGCAGCGAGACAGGGAGCACCGGGGAGCTGTTTTTT.